These T cell receptor beta chains were read from a single sample in a study of vaccination effects on CD4 cells after COVID-19. The repertoire was sequenced with immunoSEQ multiplex PCR; TCRdb's copy has only in-frame clones and lacks some. The table lists tens of thousands of clones, 82% of them singletons. What these receptors recognize is not known. Sequences were derived from CD4+ T cells from PBMCs cultured without peptide, sampled before COVID-19 vaccination. These receptors all stem from a human donor who received a COVID-19 vaccine. The CDR3 runs from the conserved cysteine through the conserved F or W. The order of the fields is clone size, V gene, D gene, J gene, CDR3 protein, CDR3 DNA. D genes are given only for firm matches. Not all rows give a size; the values are once, few, many and, for expanded clones, a class.

clone_size: few
v_call: TRBV12-3/TRBV12-4
d_call: -
j_call: TRBJ1-5
cdr3_aa: CASSPRANQPQHF
cdr3_nt: TGTGCCAGCAGTCCCCGGGCCAATCAGCCCCAGCATTTT

clone_size: -
v_call: TRBV7-9
d_call: -
j_call: TRBJ2-5
cdr3_aa: CASSLGQETQYF
cdr3_nt: TGTGCCAGCAGCTTGGGTCAAGAGACCCAGTACTTC

clone_size: -
v_call: TRBV19
d_call: -
j_call: TRBJ2-6
cdr3_aa: CASIRGGSGANVLTF
cdr3_nt: TGTGCCAGTATCAGGGGGGGCTCTGGGGCCAACGTCCTGACTTTC

clone_size: -
v_call: TRBV6-2/TRBV6-3
d_call: -
j_call: TRBJ2-1
cdr3_aa: CASSKGRPGTYEQFF
cdr3_nt: TGTGCCAGCAGCAAGGGACGCCCCGGGACCTATGAGCAGTTCTTC

clone_size: -
v_call: TRBV5-1
d_call: -
j_call: TRBJ2-5
cdr3_aa: CASSRDRAGQETQYF
cdr3_nt: TGCGCCAGCAGCAGGGATCGTGCGGGGCAAGAGACCCAGTACTTC

clone_size: -
v_call: TRBV6-1
d_call: -
j_call: TRBJ1-5
cdr3_aa: CASSEISGVGQPQHF
cdr3_nt: TGTGCCAGCAGTGAAATTTCAGGGGTCGGACAGCCCCAGCATTTT

clone_size: once
v_call: TRBV5-1
d_call: -
j_call: TRBJ2-5
cdr3_aa: CASSSPQFGGRETQYF
cdr3_nt: TGCGCCAGCAGCTCGCCCCAGTTCGGGGGAAGGGAGACCCAGTACTTC

clone_size: -
v_call: TRBV25-1
d_call: -
j_call: TRBJ2-5
cdr3_aa: CASSGPKNQETQYF
cdr3_nt: TGTGCCAGCAGTGGACCCAAAAATCAGGAGACCCAGTACTTC

clone_size: once
v_call: TRBV30
d_call: -
j_call: TRBJ1-2
cdr3_aa: CAWSLGAGVNYGYTF
cdr3_nt: TGTGCCTGGAGTCTTGGGGCAGGAGTTAACTATGGCTACACCTTC

clone_size: -
v_call: TRBV7-8
d_call: -
j_call: TRBJ2-1
cdr3_aa: CASSLGGVLRGNFYNEQFF
cdr3_nt: TGTGCCAGCAGCTTAGGGGGAGTTTTAAGGGGGAATTTCTACAATGAGCAGTTCTTC

clone_size: -
v_call: TRBV5-4
d_call: TRBD2
j_call: TRBJ2-2
cdr3_aa: CASSLGRGGLTGELFF
cdr3_nt: TGTGCCAGCAGCTTGGGGCGGGGGGGCCTGACCGGGGAGCTGTTTTTT

clone_size: -
v_call: TRBV6-5
d_call: TRBD1
j_call: TRBJ1-5
cdr3_aa: CASSYRAGGSNQPQHF
cdr3_nt: TGTGCCAGCAGTTACAGGGCAGGGGGGAGCAATCAGCCCCAGCATTTT

clone_size: -
v_call: TRBV7-2
d_call: -
j_call: TRBJ1-1
cdr3_aa: CASSFYRVSGTEAFF
cdr3_nt: TGTGCCAGCAGCTTCTACAGGGTTAGTGGGACTGAAGCTTTCTTT

clone_size: -
v_call: TRBV5-4
d_call: TRBD1
j_call: TRBJ2-3
cdr3_aa: CASSLEGAARDTQYF
cdr3_nt: TGTGCCAGCAGCTTGGAGGGGGCGGCTAGAGATACGCAGTATTTT

clone_size: -
v_call: TRBV12-5
d_call: TRBD1
j_call: TRBJ2-3
cdr3_aa: CASGGDSLFSDTQYF
cdr3_nt: TGTGCTAGTGGGGGGGACAGCTTGTTTTCGGATACGCAGTATTTT

clone_size: -
v_call: TRBV7-3
d_call: -
j_call: TRBJ2-4
cdr3_aa: CASSLDSGPENIQYF
cdr3_nt: TGTGCCAGCAGCCTAGATAGCGGCCCCGAAAACATTCAGTACTTC

clone_size: -
v_call: TRBV6-5
d_call: TRBD1
j_call: TRBJ2-5
cdr3_aa: CASRHRGYQETQYF
cdr3_nt: TGTGCCAGCAGACACAGGGGGTACCAAGAGACCCAGTACTTC

clone_size: -
v_call: TRBV28
d_call: -
j_call: TRBJ1-2
cdr3_aa: CASSLSVGAGANGYTF
cdr3_nt: TGTGCCAGCAGTTTATCTGTTGGAGCGGGGGCGAATGGCTACACCTTC

clone_size: -
v_call: TRBV19
d_call: TRBD1
j_call: TRBJ2-3
cdr3_aa: CASSITGAADTQYF
cdr3_nt: TGTGCCAGTAGTATTACAGGGGCGGCAGATACGCAGTATTTT

clone_size: -
v_call: TRBV5-5
d_call: TRBD1
j_call: TRBJ1-5
cdr3_aa: CASSLTGTGTQPQHF
cdr3_nt: TGTGCCAGCAGCTTAACCGGGACAGGGACTCAGCCCCAGCATTTT

clone_size: -
v_call: TRBV6-5
d_call: TRBD1
j_call: TRBJ1-2
cdr3_aa: CASSTDRGGYGYTF
cdr3_nt: TGTGCCAGCAGCACGGACAGGGGAGGCTATGGCTACACCTTC

clone_size: -
v_call: TRBV30
d_call: -
j_call: TRBJ1-6
cdr3_aa: CAWSYPGSSYNSPLHF
cdr3_nt: TGTGCCTGGAGTTATCCAGGGAGCTCCTATAATTCACCCCTCCACTTT

clone_size: -
v_call: TRBV6-4
d_call: -
j_call: TRBJ1-3
cdr3_aa: CASKIDTSGNTIYF
cdr3_nt: TGTGCCAGCAAAATCGACACCTCTGGAAACACCATATATTTT

clone_size: -
v_call: TRBV29-1
d_call: -
j_call: TRBJ1-1
cdr3_aa: CSVGQANTEAFF
cdr3_nt: TGCAGCGTTGGACAGGCGAACACTGAAGCTTTCTTT

clone_size: -
v_call: TRBV18
d_call: -
j_call: TRBJ2-2
cdr3_aa: CASSPSSFYTGELFF
cdr3_nt: TGTGCCAGCTCACCAAGTAGTTTTTACACCGGGGAGCTGTTTTTT

clone_size: -
v_call: TRBV6-5
d_call: TRBD1
j_call: TRBJ2-3
cdr3_aa: CASRPTGFLDTQYF
cdr3_nt: TGTGCCAGCAGGCCGACAGGGTTCCTAGATACGCAGTATTTT

clone_size: -
v_call: TRBV14
d_call: -
j_call: TRBJ1-1
cdr3_aa: CASSSVQGWSDTEAFF
cdr3_nt: TGTGCCAGCAGCTCTGTACAGGGTTGGTCCGACACTGAAGCTTTCTTT

clone_size: -
v_call: TRBV4-1
d_call: -
j_call: TRBJ2-5
cdr3_aa: CASSQGRVDGETQYF
cdr3_nt: TGCGCCAGCAGCCAAGGTCGGGTCGACGGAGAGACCCAGTACTTC

clone_size: once
v_call: TRBV30
d_call: -
j_call: TRBJ1-2
cdr3_aa: CAWSSGSGPNYGYTF
cdr3_nt: TGTGCCTGGAGCTCCGGGAGCGGGCCTAACTATGGCTACACCTTC

clone_size: -
v_call: TRBV7-3
d_call: TRBD1
j_call: TRBJ2-5
cdr3_aa: CASSLTRTGEEGTQYF
cdr3_nt: TGTGCCAGCAGCTTAACGCGGACAGGGGAAGAGGGGACCCAGTACTTC

clone_size: -
v_call: TRBV4-1
d_call: -
j_call: TRBJ2-5
cdr3_aa: CASSYQGETQYF
cdr3_nt: TGCGCCAGCAGCTATCAAGGAGAGACCCAGTACTTC

clone_size: -
v_call: TRBV5-5
d_call: -
j_call: TRBJ2-3
cdr3_aa: CGTQEGSGTDTQYF
cdr3_nt: TGTGGAACACAGGAGGGATCGGGCACAGATACGCAGTATTTT

clone_size: -
v_call: TRBV19
d_call: -
j_call: TRBJ2-2
cdr3_aa: CASSMGETGRVTGELFF
cdr3_nt: TGTGCCAGTAGTATGGGGGAGACAGGGAGGGTGACCGGGGAGCTGTTTTTT

clone_size: -
v_call: TRBV2
d_call: TRBD2
j_call: TRBJ2-5
cdr3_aa: CASSDRTSEETQYF
cdr3_nt: TGTGCCAGCAGTGACCGGACTAGCGAAGAGACCCAGTACTTC

clone_size: -
v_call: TRBV21-1
d_call: -
j_call: TRBJ1-4
cdr3_aa: CASSNSERTATNEKLFF
cdr3_nt: TGTGCCAGCAGCAATTCGGAGCGGACAGCAACTAATGAAAAACTGTTTTTT

clone_size: few
v_call: TRBV7-8
d_call: TRBD1
j_call: TRBJ1-2
cdr3_aa: CASSSEKGQGHYGYTF
cdr3_nt: TGTGCCAGCAGCTCAGAGAAAGGACAGGGGCACTATGGCTACACCTTC

clone_size: -
v_call: TRBV25-1
d_call: -
j_call: TRBJ2-2
cdr3_aa: CASSKNRDTGELFF
cdr3_nt: TGTGCCAGCAGTAAAAACAGGGACACCGGGGAGCTGTTTTTT

clone_size: -
v_call: TRBV6-5
d_call: -
j_call: TRBJ2-5
cdr3_aa: CASSYSISQETQYF
cdr3_nt: TGTGCCAGCAGTTACAGTATTAGCCAAGAGACCCAGTACTTC

clone_size: -
v_call: TRBV6-6
d_call: -
j_call: TRBJ2-1
cdr3_aa: CASSYNRAGNEQFF
cdr3_nt: TGTGCCAGCAGTTATAACAGGGCAGGCAATGAGCAGTTCTTC

clone_size: once
v_call: TRBV24-1
d_call: -
j_call: TRBJ2-5
cdr3_aa: CATSEAGPAQETQYF
cdr3_nt: TGTGCCACCAGTGAGGCTGGACCGGCCCAAGAGACCCAGTACTTC

clone_size: -
v_call: TRBV5-5
d_call: -
j_call: TRBJ2-2
cdr3_aa: CASSLRQETTGELFF
cdr3_nt: TGTGCCAGCAGCTTGCGACAGGAGACCACCGGGGAGCTGTTTTTT

clone_size: -
v_call: TRBV6-1
d_call: -
j_call: TRBJ1-2
cdr3_aa: CASSEAGGNYGYTF
cdr3_nt: TGTGCCAGCAGTGAAGCGGGGGGAAACTATGGCTACACCTTC

clone_size: -
v_call: TRBV18
d_call: TRBD1
j_call: TRBJ2-3
cdr3_aa: CASSQNRGADTQYF
cdr3_nt: TGTGCCAGCTCACAAAACAGGGGTGCAGATACGCAGTATTTT

clone_size: few
v_call: TRBV5-6
d_call: -
j_call: TRBJ1-6
cdr3_aa: CASIKEVSSYNSPLHF
cdr3_nt: TGTGCCAGCATTAAGGAGGTTAGCTCCTATAATTCACCCCTCCACTTT

clone_size: -
v_call: TRBV5-1
d_call: -
j_call: TRBJ2-2
cdr3_aa: CASSLAGRTGELFF
cdr3_nt: TGCGCCAGCAGCTTGGCGGGAAGGACCGGGGAGCTGTTTTTT

clone_size: few
v_call: TRBV19
d_call: -
j_call: TRBJ1-5
cdr3_aa: CASSIGGVGNQPQHF
cdr3_nt: TGTGCCAGTAGTATTGGGGGAGTGGGGAATCAGCCCCAGCATTTT

clone_size: -
v_call: TRBV9
d_call: -
j_call: TRBJ2-1
cdr3_aa: CASSAPGGGRNEQFF
cdr3_nt: TGTGCCAGCAGCGCACCAGGGGGAGGGCGGAATGAGCAGTTCTTC

clone_size: -
v_call: TRBV5-1
d_call: TRBD1
j_call: TRBJ2-1
cdr3_aa: CASSPQDRGGDEQFF
cdr3_nt: TGCGCCAGCAGCCCCCAGGACAGGGGGGGAGATGAGCAGTTCTTC

clone_size: -
v_call: TRBV10-3
d_call: -
j_call: TRBJ1-1
cdr3_aa: CAISGPENTEAFF
cdr3_nt: TGTGCCATCAGTGGCCCGGAGAACACTGAAGCTTTCTTT

clone_size: -
v_call: TRBV5-1
d_call: -
j_call: TRBJ2-5
cdr3_aa: CASSWVGTRETQYF
cdr3_nt: TGCGCCAGCAGCTGGGTTGGGACCCGGGAGACCCAGTACTTC

clone_size: -
v_call: TRBV30
d_call: -
j_call: TRBJ1-1
cdr3_aa: CAWSGGKAKPANTEAFF
cdr3_nt: TGTGCCTGGAGTGGGGGGAAGGCTAAGCCGGCTAACACTGAAGCTTTCTTT

clone_size: -
v_call: TRBV6-2/TRBV6-3
d_call: TRBD1
j_call: TRBJ2-5
cdr3_aa: CASSRPGTAQETQYF
cdr3_nt: TGTGCCAGCAGTAGACCGGGGACAGCCCAAGAGACCCAGTACTTC

clone_size: once
v_call: TRBV6-1
d_call: TRBD1
j_call: TRBJ2-2
cdr3_aa: CASSEGSGQAPGELFF
cdr3_nt: TGTGCCAGCAGTGAAGGCAGTGGACAGGCACCCGGGGAGCTGTTTTTT

clone_size: -
v_call: TRBV30
d_call: TRBD1
j_call: TRBJ1-1
cdr3_aa: CAWNPDRGRENTEAFF
cdr3_nt: TGTGCCTGGAATCCAGACAGGGGGCGTGAGAACACTGAAGCTTTCTTT

clone_size: -
v_call: TRBV18
d_call: TRBD1
j_call: TRBJ2-1
cdr3_aa: CASSLHTGTGSYNEQFF
cdr3_nt: TGTGCCAGCTCACTACATACCGGGACAGGGAGCTACAATGAGCAGTTCTTC

clone_size: -
v_call: TRBV7-8
d_call: -
j_call: TRBJ2-3
cdr3_aa: CASSTPVTDTQYF
cdr3_nt: TGTGCCAGCAGCACCCCGGTCACAGATACGCAGTATTTT

clone_size: -
v_call: TRBV19
d_call: -
j_call: TRBJ1-1
cdr3_aa: CASSIGGVPNTEAFF
cdr3_nt: TGTGCCAGTAGTATAGGAGGGGTACCGAACACTGAAGCTTTCTTT

clone_size: -
v_call: TRBV7-2
d_call: -
j_call: TRBJ1-5
cdr3_aa: CASSEGRDSNQPQHF
cdr3_nt: TGTGCCAGCAGCGAGGGGCGGGATAGCAATCAGCCCCAGCATTTT